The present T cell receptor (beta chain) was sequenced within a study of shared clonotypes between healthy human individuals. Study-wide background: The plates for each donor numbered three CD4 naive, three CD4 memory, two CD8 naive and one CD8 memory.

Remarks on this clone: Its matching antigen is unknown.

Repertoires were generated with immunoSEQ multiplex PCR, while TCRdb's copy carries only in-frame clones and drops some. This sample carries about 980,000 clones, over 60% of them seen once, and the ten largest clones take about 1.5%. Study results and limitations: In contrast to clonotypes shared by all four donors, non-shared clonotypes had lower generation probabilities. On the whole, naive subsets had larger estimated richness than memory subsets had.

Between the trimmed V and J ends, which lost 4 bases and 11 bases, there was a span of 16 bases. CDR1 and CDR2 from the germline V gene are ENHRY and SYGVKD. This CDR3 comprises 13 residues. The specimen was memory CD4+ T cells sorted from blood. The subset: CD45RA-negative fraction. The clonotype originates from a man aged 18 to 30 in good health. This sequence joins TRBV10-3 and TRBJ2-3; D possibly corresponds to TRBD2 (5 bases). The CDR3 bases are TGTGCCATCAGTGTGGCTCAAGGCAGCGGGCAGTATTTT. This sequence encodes CAISVAQGSGQYF.